The 32 T cell receptor beta chains below all came from one sample that was sequenced in a study of blood T cell repertoires in COVID-19. Clones were read by immunoSEQ multiplex PCR, and TCRdb kept only the in-frame ones, dropping some. The sample holds some 130,000 clones, more than 70% seen once. The material sequenced was peripheral blood. Receptor source: a man aged 50-60 years with acute or convalescent COVID-19.

This clone was picked up a small number of times. This chain connects TRBV6-6 to TRBJ1-1; TRBD1 matches at 10 bases. Germline loops: CDR1 MNHNY, CDR2 SVGAGI (reference sequence). V gave up 5 bases and J gave up 3 bases; unmatched junction bases: 6. The CDR3 runs to 15 residues. The CDR3 bases are TGTGCCAGCAGTAGACCCGGGACAGGGGACACTGAAGCTTTCTTT. It translates to CASSRPGTGDTEAFF.

Worth noting for this clone: Other DNA sequences in this sample translate to the same CDR3. The gene calls are TRBV25-1 and TRBJ2-2, with 12 bases fitting TRBD2. The junction had 7 bases not matched to a gene; V was cut back by 3 bases and J by 5 bases. The germline V gene encodes CDR1 MGHDK and CDR2 SYGVNS. The CDR3 has 17 amino acids. The CDR3 DNA reads as TGTGCCAGCAGTGACGGGCTAGCGGGAGGGAGGACCGGGGAGCTGTTTTTT. This sequence encodes CASSDGLAGGRTGELFF.

The chain uses TRBV7-3 and TRBJ2-2; TRBD2 matches at 10 bases. The CDR3 totals 16 residues. V trimming: 0 bases; J trimming: 4 bases; junction bases outside the gene matches: 2. From germline, CDR1 is SGHTA and CDR2 FQGTGA. The CDR3 coding sequence is TGTGCCAGCAGCTTAACGGCTAGCGGGGGCACCGGGGAGCTGTTTTTT. It codes for CASSLTASGGTGELFF.

This clone was seen once. The chain links TRBV7-9 to TRBJ1-1, with D maybe TRBD1 (5 bases). The CDR3 covers 13 residues. The V gene's germline CDR1 is SEHNR and CDR2 FQNEAQ (reference sequence). V was pared by 7 bases and J by 7 bases, with 16 bases between. This CDR3 reads CASTNPRQSEAFF. The CDR3 bases are TGTGCCAGCACCAACCCTCGACAGAGTGAAGCTTTCTTT.

The rearrangement uses TRBV5-5 and TRBJ2-7; TRBD1 matches at 7 bases. V lost 4 bases and J lost 3; bases outside the gene matches: 10. This CDR3 is 15 amino acids long. CDR1 SGHKS and CDR2 YYEKEE come from the germline V gene (reference sequence). In DNA, the CDR3 is TGTGCCAGCAGCCCGCGACGACAGGGCGGCTACGAGCAGTACTTC. Amino acid sequence: CASSPRRQGGYEQYF.

This sequence joins TRBV19 and TRBJ1-1; D is possibly TRBD1 (6 bases). The V gene's germline CDR1 is LNHDA and CDR2 SQIVND (reference sequence). The CDR3 sequence is 16 residues long. V was clipped by 7 bases and J by 1 base, with 19 bases between them. In nucleotides, the CDR3 is TGTGCCAGTACCCTCCGACAGGAGACTTCGAACACTGAAGCTTTCTTT. Encoded protein: CASTLRQETSNTEAFF.

The chain has TRBV5-5 and TRBJ1-2, with a tentative D call TRBD1 (5 bases). V dropped 4 bases and J dropped 7 bases, with 14 bases sitting between them. Germline CDR1 and CDR2: SGHKS and YYEKEE (reference sequence). The length of the CDR3 is 13 residues. This CDR3 reads CASSPSRQFGYTF. The CDR3 DNA reads as TGTGCCAGCAGCCCCTCTAGACAGTTTGGCTACACCTTC. Using reference TRBV5-5 and TRBJ1-2 for the parts outside the CDR3, the full variable domain is DAGVTQSPTHLIKTRGQQVTLRCSPISGHKSVSWYQQVLGQGPQFIFQYYEKEERGRGNFPDRFSARQFPNYSSELNVNALLLGDSALYLCASSPSRQFGYTFGSGTRLTVV.

J is TRBJ1-5 and V is TRBV19; no clear D gene. CDR3 length equals 15 residues. With 3 bases removed from V and 4 bases from J, the gap between germline ends came to 13 bases. Germline lookup yields CDR1 LNHDA and CDR2 SQIVND (reference sequence). In DNA, the CDR3 is TGTGCCAGTAGTATCGCCGGGGTGGAAAATCAGCCCCAGCATTTT. Residues: CASSIAGVENQPQHF.

This clone was counted only a few times. V usage is TRBV24-1 and J usage is TRBJ1-1; D is unclear. V was clipped by 3 bases and J by 3 bases, with 7 bases between them. The CDR3 loop spans 13 amino acids. Germline V gene lookup returns CDR1 KGHDR and CDR2 SFDVKD. The CDR3: CATSDTGYTEAFF. The DNA for the CDR3 is TGTGCCACCAGTGATACGGGTTACACTGAAGCTTTCTTT.

The V and J genes are TRBV7-2 and TRBJ1-5; D is uncertain. V dropped 2 bases and J dropped 4 bases, with 9 bases sitting between them. The germline V gene encodes CDR1 SGHTA and CDR2 FQGNSA. The CDR3 totals 14 residues. CDR3: CASSLLGRNQPQHF. CDR3 DNA: TGTGCCAGCAGCTTACTTGGGCGAAATCAGCCCCAGCATTTT. Based on the CDR3 plus reference TRBV7-2 and TRBJ1-5, the full variable domain is GAGVSQSPSNKVTEKGKDVELRCDPISGHTALYWYRQSLGQGLEFLIYFQGNSAPDKSGLPSDRFSAERTGGSVSTLTIQRTQQEDSAVYLCASSLLGRNQPQHFGDGTRLSIL.

The J gene is TRBJ1-5, the V gene TRBV18, with D possibly being TRBD1 (5 bases). CDR3 length: 14 amino acids. From germline, CDR1 is KGHSH and CDR2 LQKENI. Trimming removed 5 bases from V and 0 bases from J, with 8 bases in between. The CDR3 region has the DNA TGTGCCAGCTCATCGACAGATAGCAATCAGCCCCAGCATTTT. Protein: CASSSTDSNQPQHF.

This clone appeared a single time. The chain carries TRBV2 and TRBJ1-5; a weak D match, TRBD1 (5 bases). The CDR3 loop spans 15 amino acids. With 6 bases removed from V and 4 bases from J, the gap between germline ends came to 16 bases. Germline values: CDR1 SNHLY, CDR2 FYNNEI. CDR3 nucleotides: TGTGCCAGCAGGATGGGGGGTTTAAGGAATCAGCCCCAGCATTTT. Translation gives CASRMGGLRNQPQHF.

This chain links TRBV2 with TRBJ2-7, with a possible D match to TRBD2 (6 bases). Trimming cost V 6 bases and J 4 bases, with 16 bases left between them. Germline loops: CDR1 SNHLY, CDR2 FYNNEI. This CDR3 is 14 amino acids long. Here the CDR3 reads CASRKSGLRYEQYF. DNA for the CDR3: TGTGCCAGCAGGAAAAGCGGGCTTAGGTACGAGCAGTACTTC.

The chain uses TRBV29-1 and TRBJ1-5; 8 bases fit TRBD1. The length of the CDR3 is 13 residues. The trim removed 6 bases at V and 8 bases at J, leaving 9 bases unmatched. CDR1 SQVTM and CDR2 ANQGSEA come from the germline V gene. The CDR3, as DNA: TGCAGCGTAATGGACAGGGTCGGGAAGCCCCAGCATTTT. Translating gives CSVMDRVGKPQHF. The full variable domain, completed using reference TRBV29-1 and TRBJ1-5, is SAVISQKPSRDICQRGTSLTIQCQVDSQVTMMFWYRQQPGQSLTLIATANQGSEATYESGFVIDKFPISRPNLTFSTLTVSNMSPEDSSIYLCSVMDRVGKPQHFGDGTRLSIL.

V and J are TRBV7-9 and TRBJ1-3; maybe TRBD1 (6 bases). Germline V CDR1 and CDR2: SEHNR, FQNEAQ (reference sequence). The germline V and J ends were trimmed by 0 bases and 4 bases, with 13 bases remaining between them. The CDR3 contains 16 residues. The CDR3 here is CASSLAGTNPGNTIYF. The CDR3 DNA reads TGTGCCAGCAGCTTAGCTGGGACAAATCCCGGAAACACCATATATTTT.

V and J are TRBV5-1 and TRBJ1-1; D is unresolved. The length of the CDR3 is 14 residues. V shed 5 bases and J shed 0 bases, with 11 bases lying between them. Germline CDR1 and CDR2: SGHRS and YFSETQ. The CDR3 spells CASRPETVNTEAFF. For the CDR3, the DNA is TGCGCCAGCAGACCTGAAACTGTGAACACTGAAGCTTTCTTT. Full variable domain (missing parts from reference TRBV5-1 and TRBJ1-1): KAGVTQTPRYLIKTRGQQVTLSCSPISGHRSVSWYQQTPGQGLQFLFEYFSETQRNKGNFPGRFSGRQFSNSRSEMNVSTLELGDSALYLCASRPETVNTEAFFGQGTRLTVV.

The chain carries TRBV7-3 and TRBJ2-5; the D gene is possibly TRBD2 (6 bases). The CDR3 contains 13 residues. Germline V gene lookup returns CDR1 SGHTA and CDR2 FQGTGA. V was cut by 2 bases and J by 4 bases, with 8 bases left in between. The CDR3 reads CASSLGGTETQYF. CDR3 DNA: TGTGCCAGCAGCTTAGGGGGGACAGAGACCCAGTACTTC.

The chain joins TRBV6-5 to TRBJ2-7, with D tentatively TRBD1 (5 bases). Trimming took 0 bases from V and 2 from J, leaving 8 bases between them. From germline, CDR1 is MNHEY and CDR2 SVGAGI. This CDR3 comprises 14 residues. The CDR3 coding sequence is TGTGCCAGCAGTTACTCGCCAGGGACCTACGAGCAGTACTTC. As protein: CASSYSPGTYEQYF.

V usage is TRBV12-3 or TRBV12-4 and J usage is TRBJ2-7; tentatively, D is TRBD2 (5 bases). This CDR3 is built from 12 residues. V lost 5 bases, J lost 3 bases, and 8 bases lay in between. In DNA, the CDR3 is TGTGCCAGCAGTCGGGGTGGCTACGAGCAGTACTTC. Its protein product is CASSRGGYEQYF.

This clone was seen only once. The chain combines TRBV15 with TRBJ1-4; TRBD1 is a possible D gene (6 bases). Germline assignment: CDR1 LNHNV and CDR2 YYDKDF (reference sequence). Trimming stripped 0 bases from V and 11 bases from J, with 19 bases between. This CDR3 has 16 residues. CDR3 loop: CATSRDLGAGQGKLFF. The CDR3 DNA reads TGTGCCACCAGCAGAGATCTGGGGGCAGGCCAAGGGAAACTGTTTTTT.

The chain joins TRBV19 to TRBJ2-5; TRBD1 might be the D (6 bases). The V end lost 5 bases, the J end lost 9 bases, and 19 bases lay between the germline ends. This CDR3 has 14 residues. CDR1 is LNHDA and CDR2 is SQIVND in the germline V gene (reference sequence). The CDR3 DNA reads as TGTGCCAGTAGTCCCAAGGGGGTTGTTGAGGCCCAGTACTTC. It is translated as CASSPKGVVEAQYF.

This clone has a single count. The rearrangement links TRBV15 to TRBJ2-3; TRBD1 might be the D (6 bases). Trimming pared 1 base from V and 6 bases from J, leaving 11 bases between. The CDR3 loop spans 14 amino acids. The germline V gene encodes CDR1 LNHNV and CDR2 YYDKDF (reference sequence). The CDR3 reads CATSRARGSDTQYF. The CDR3 DNA follows: TGTGCCACCAGCAGAGCTAGGGGGAGTGATACGCAGTATTTT.

V gene TRBV6-5 combines with J gene TRBJ2-1, with TRBD1 matching 10 bases. This CDR3 is built from 15 residues. The germline V gene has CDR1 MNHEY and CDR2 SVGAGI. The J segment lost 8 bases and the V segment lost 8 bases, leaving 12 bases of the junction unmatched. CDR3 residues: CASAFPGQGFDEQFF. In nucleotides, the CDR3 is TGTGCCAGCGCCTTTCCGGGACAGGGGTTCGATGAGCAGTTCTTC.

The chain joins TRBV5-4 to TRBJ2-5; possible D gene TRBD1, 7 bases. The germline gives CDR1 SGHNT, CDR2 YYREEE (reference sequence). The CDR3 has 18 amino acids. V was clipped by 5 bases and J by 3 bases, with 26 bases between them. The CDR3 reads CASRGEVNRGSNKETQYF. CDR3 DNA: TGTGCCAGCAGGGGGGAGGTTAACAGGGGCTCGAACAAAGAGACCCAGTACTTC.

The chain links TRBV27 to TRBJ2-2; a weak D match, TRBD2 (5 bases). This CDR3 is built from 17 residues. Germline V lookup: CDR1 MNHEY, CDR2 SMNVEV (reference sequence). The V end was cut by 2 bases, the J end by 5 bases, with 18 bases between. Written as DNA, the CDR3 is TGTGCCAGCAGTTTAGTTGGGGTGGGAGCCAGAACCGGGGAGCTGTTTTTT. Translated, it gives CASSLVGVGARTGELFF.

On this clone itself: Other DNA sequences of this sample code for an identical CDR3. The chain couples TRBV2 to TRBJ1-1, with D tentatively TRBD1 (5 bases). CDR3 length: 13 residues. Germline V gene sequence: CDR1 SNHLY, CDR2 FYNNEI. V was cut by 5 bases and J by 1 base, with 8 bases left in between. The CDR3 loop is CASSIQGNTEAFF. CDR3 DNA: TGTGCCAGCAGTATTCAGGGGAACACTGAAGCTTTCTTT.

The chain has TRBV5-1 and TRBJ1-1, with unresolved D. The CDR3 extends over 14 amino acids. The germline V and J ends were trimmed by 5 bases and 4 bases, with 15 bases remaining between them. Germline CDR1 is SGHRS and CDR2 is YFSETQ. The CDR3 DNA reads as TGCGCCAGCAGTCGGCAGCCCGGCGGCACTGAAGCTTTCTTT. This translates into CASSRQPGGTEAFF.

V is TRBV2 and J is TRBJ2-7, with 9 nucleotides matching TRBD1. CDR3 length: 14 amino acids. The V segment lost 7 bases and the J segment 4 bases; nucleotides outside the gene matches: 8. The germline V gene encodes CDR1 SNHLY and CDR2 FYNNEI. CDR3 nucleotides: TGTGCCAGCAATAAACAGGGGGCTCTTTACGAGCAGTACTTC. Translation: CASNKQGALYEQYF. Full variable domain (rest looked up from reference TRBV2 and TRBJ2-7): EPEVTQTPSHQVTQMGQEVILRCVPISNHLYFYWYRQILGQKVEFLVSFYNNEISEKSEIFDDQFSVERPDGSNFTLKIRSTKLEDSAMYFCASNKQGALYEQYFGPGTRLTVT.

This clone was recorded only once. The rearrangement links TRBV7-6 to TRBJ2-7; no reliable D call. The CDR3 extends over 16 amino acids. The ends were cut back, 2 bases at V and 0 bases at J, with 14 bases in the middle. Germline CDR1 is SGHVS and CDR2 is FNYEAQ. The CDR3 spells CASSLSTELRSYEQYF. CDR3 nucleotides: TGTGCCAGCAGCTTATCAACGGAACTACGCTCCTACGAGCAGTACTTC.

The V and J genes are TRBV9 and TRBJ2-1; TRBD1 matches at 7 bases. The CDR3 covers 18 residues. CDR1 and CDR2 from the germline V gene are SGDLS and YYNGEE. The trim removed 4 bases at V and 2 bases at J, leaving 15 bases unmatched. The CDR3 reads CASSNVRGGNTAYNEQFF. The CDR3 DNA reads TGTGCCAGCAGCAACGTAAGAGGGGGCAATACGGCCTACAATGAGCAGTTCTTC. The variable domain in full, completed from reference TRBV9 and TRBJ2-1, reads DSGVTQTPKHLITATGQRVTLRCSPRSGDLSVYWYQQSLDQGLQFLIQYYNGEERAKGNILERFSAQQFPDLHSELNLSSLELGDSALYFCASSNVRGGNTAYNEQFFGPGTRLTVL.

The table lists this clone with a count of one. The V and J genes are TRBV2 and TRBJ1-6; D is perhaps TRBD1 (5 bases). CDR3 length: 14 residues. Germline values: CDR1 SNHLY, CDR2 FYNNEI. The ends were cut back, 5 bases at V and 8 bases at J, with 13 bases in the middle. CDR3 bases: TGTGCCAGCAGTAACTCAGGGTTGGATTCACCCCTCCACTTT. Its translation: CASSNSGLDSPLHF.

This chain uses TRBV13 with TRBJ2-7; a possible D gene is TRBD1 (6 bases). V was pared by 8 bases and J by 5 bases, with 13 bases between. This CDR3 has 12 residues. The germline CDR1 and CDR2 sequences are PRHDT and FYEKMQ (reference sequence). The CDR3 DNA reads TGTGCCAGCCGAAGATGGGGGCACGAGCAGTACTTC. It is translated as CASRRWGHEQYF.